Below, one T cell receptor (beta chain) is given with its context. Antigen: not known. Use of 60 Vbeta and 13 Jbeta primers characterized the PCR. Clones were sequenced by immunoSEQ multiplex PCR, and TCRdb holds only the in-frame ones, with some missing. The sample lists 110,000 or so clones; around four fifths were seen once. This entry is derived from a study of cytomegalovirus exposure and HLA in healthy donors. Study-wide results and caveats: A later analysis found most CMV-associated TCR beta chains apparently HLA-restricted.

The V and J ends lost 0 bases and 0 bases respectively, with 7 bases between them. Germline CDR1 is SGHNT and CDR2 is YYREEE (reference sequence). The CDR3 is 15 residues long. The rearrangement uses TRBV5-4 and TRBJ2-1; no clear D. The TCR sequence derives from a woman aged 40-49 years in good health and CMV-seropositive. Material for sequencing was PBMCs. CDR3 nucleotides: TGTGCCAGCAGCTTGGATTTGAGCTCCTACAATGAGCAGTTCTTC. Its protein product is CASSLDLSSYNEQFF.